This entry lists 15 T cell receptor beta chains sequenced from one sample in a study of cytomegalovirus exposure and HLA in healthy donors. In the PCR, 60 Vbeta and 13 Jbeta primers were used. Repertoires were generated with immunoSEQ multiplex PCR, while TCRdb's copy carries only in-frame clones and drops some. The sample lists about 180,000 clones; 75% to 85% were seen once. The sequencing input was PBMCs. The receptors here all came from a man younger than 45 in good health and CMV-seropositive.

The V call is TRBV19, the J call TRBJ1-1; no firm D call. Deletions cut 1 base from V and 3 bases from J, with 9 bases between. The CDR3 sequence is 14 residues long. The germline V gene encodes CDR1 LNHDA and CDR2 SQIVND (reference sequence). The CDR3 nucleotides are TGTGCCAGTAGTATAGGGGCCCTCGACACTGAAGCTTTCTTT. Encoded protein: CASSIGALDTEAFF.

This clone occurred a few times. The chain uses TRBV5-4 and TRBJ1-5; no firm D call. Trimming left V 3 bases short and J 5 bases short, with 12 bases between. Germline V lookup: CDR1 SGHNT, CDR2 YYREEE (reference sequence). CDR3 length: 14 residues. CDR3 nucleotide sequence: TGTGCCAGCAGCTGGGCGGGGTCCCATCAGCCCCAGCATTTT. Residues: CASSWAGSHQPQHF.

The chain has TRBV7-2 and TRBJ1-2; weak D call: TRBD1 (6 bases). From germline, CDR1 is SGHTA and CDR2 FQGNSA. This CDR3 has 15 residues. V lost 3 bases to trimming and J lost 1 base, with 12 bases between them. The chain's CDR3 is CASSFPGEHNYGYTF. The CDR3 nucleotides read TGTGCCAGCAGCTTTCCAGGGGAACATAACTATGGCTACACCTTC.

By proportion, this clone is medium-sized (0.01 to 0.1%). This CDR3 reads CASSEGPSGYYGYTF. The CDR3 coding sequence is TGTGCCAGCAGTGAAGGACCCTCAGGTTATTATGGCTACACCTTC. V gene TRBV6-1 combines with J gene TRBJ1-2; D unclear. The CDR3 runs 15 residues. CDR1 and CDR2 from the germline V gene are MNHNS and SASEGT. Trimming shortened V by 1 base and J by 5 bases, and 14 bases separated the two germline ends.

V is TRBV18 and J is TRBJ1-2, with 8 positions matching TRBD1. Germline CDR1 is KGHSH and CDR2 is LQKENI. V gave up 4 bases and J gave up 7 bases; unmatched junction bases: 11. The CDR3 spans 15 residues. The chain's CDR3 is CASSLGQGPLLGYTF. The CDR3 DNA is TGTGCCAGCTCACTCGGACAGGGACCTCTACTTGGCTACACCTTC.

The V gene is TRBV6-5, the J gene TRBJ2-2; D gene ambiguous. Deletions cut 2 bases from V and 2 bases from J, with 6 bases between. From germline, CDR1 is MNHEY and CDR2 SVGAGI. This CDR3 spans 14 amino acids. CDR3 bases: TGTGCCAGCAGTTACGTGAGAAACACCGGGGAGCTGTTTTTT. Its protein product is CASSYVRNTGELFF.

The chain is built from TRBV9 and TRBJ2-2; 9 positions agree with TRBD2. The V gene's germline CDR1 is SGDLS and CDR2 YYNGEE. The CDR3 consists of 16 residues. V trimming: 0 bases; J trimming: 6 bases; junction bases outside the gene matches: 6. The CDR3 is CASSVDAGGLPGELFF. DNA of the CDR3: TGTGCCAGCAGCGTAGATGCGGGAGGGCTCCCCGGGGAGCTGTTTTTT.

In the case of this clone: The same CDR3 arises from other DNA sequences in this sample as well. The J gene is TRBJ2-7, the V gene TRBV15; 8 bases line up with TRBD2. The trim removed 3 bases at V and 2 bases at J, leaving 6 bases unmatched. Germline loops: CDR1 LNHNV, CDR2 YYDKDF (reference sequence). CDR3 length: 15 amino acids. The CDR3 spells CATSRGLAGTYEQYF. The CDR3 DNA reads TGTGCCACCAGCAGGGGGCTAGCGGGCACCTACGAGCAGTACTTC.

V is TRBV4-3 and J is TRBJ2-7; a weak D match, TRBD1 (5 bases). The V and J ends lost 0 bases and 5 bases respectively, with 14 bases between them. Germline assignment: CDR1 LGHNA and CDR2 YSLEER. This CDR3 has 15 residues. This chain's CDR3 is CASSQDYPGKDEQYF. The DNA for the CDR3 is TGCGCCAGCAGCCAAGATTACCCAGGGAAGGACGAGCAGTACTTC.

Only one count was recorded for this clone. This chain connects TRBV27 to TRBJ2-1; D is uncertain. Per the germline V gene, CDR1 is MNHEY and CDR2 is SMNVEV (reference sequence). The CDR3 is made up of 15 amino acids. V was pared by 4 bases and J by 0 bases, with 10 bases between. CDR3 nucleotide sequence: TGTGCCAGCAGTTCTGGATGGAGCTCCTACAATGAGCAGTTCTTC. Translating it yields CASSSGWSSYNEQFF.

This clone was seen a single time. CDR3 sequence reads: CASSQAAPTGELSYEQYF. For the CDR3, the DNA is TGCGCCAGCAGCCAAGCAGCACCTACAGGGGAACTCTCCTACGAGCAGTACTTC. The chain is built from TRBV4-1 and TRBJ2-7, with 7 nucleotides matching TRBD1. V shed 1 base and J 0 bases; nucleotides not matched to a gene: 12. The germline V gene encodes CDR1 MGHRA and CDR2 YSYEKL. The CDR3 runs to 18 residues.

V gene TRBV11-2 combines with J gene TRBJ2-7; D is perhaps TRBD1 (6 bases). Germline-derived CDR1 and CDR2 are SGHAT and FQNNGV. The CDR3 spans 15 residues. Trimming pared 1 base from V and 2 bases from J, leaving 12 bases between. The CDR3 here is CASSLGGQAPYEQYF. In nucleotides, the CDR3 is TGTGCCAGCAGCTTAGGGGGGCAGGCCCCCTACGAGCAGTACTTC.

V and J are TRBV14 and TRBJ2-1; 10 nucleotides align to TRBD2. There are 16 residues in the CDR3. The trim removed 3 bases at V and 2 bases at J, leaving 4 bases unmatched. The germline CDR1 and CDR2 sequences are SGHDN and FVKESK. CDR3: CASSHRLAGPYNEQFF. DNA of the CDR3: TGTGCCAGCAGCCACCGACTAGCGGGTCCCTACAATGAGCAGTTCTTC.

The J gene is TRBJ1-6, the V gene TRBV7-8; 9 positions agree with TRBD1. The germline CDR1 and CDR2 sequences are SGHVS and FQNEAQ. This CDR3 region has 18 residues. The J segment lost 10 bases and the V segment lost 1 base, leaving 14 bases of the junction unmatched. The CDR3 bases are TGTGCCAGCAGCTTAGAGGGGGGGGGACAGGGTAATTTCTCACCCCTCCACTTT. Translation gives CASSLEGGGQGNFSPLHF.

The chain recombines TRBV7-8 with TRBJ1-2, with a weak D call TRBD1 (5 bases). The CDR3 is made up of 15 amino acids. Germline V gene data show CDR1 as SGHVS and CDR2 as FQNEAQ. V lost 1 base, J lost 4 bases, and 13 bases lay in between. CDR3 nucleotide sequence: TGTGCCAGCAGCTTAGTAAATCAGGGTGTCTATGGCTACACCTTC. Its protein is CASSLVNQGVYGYTF.